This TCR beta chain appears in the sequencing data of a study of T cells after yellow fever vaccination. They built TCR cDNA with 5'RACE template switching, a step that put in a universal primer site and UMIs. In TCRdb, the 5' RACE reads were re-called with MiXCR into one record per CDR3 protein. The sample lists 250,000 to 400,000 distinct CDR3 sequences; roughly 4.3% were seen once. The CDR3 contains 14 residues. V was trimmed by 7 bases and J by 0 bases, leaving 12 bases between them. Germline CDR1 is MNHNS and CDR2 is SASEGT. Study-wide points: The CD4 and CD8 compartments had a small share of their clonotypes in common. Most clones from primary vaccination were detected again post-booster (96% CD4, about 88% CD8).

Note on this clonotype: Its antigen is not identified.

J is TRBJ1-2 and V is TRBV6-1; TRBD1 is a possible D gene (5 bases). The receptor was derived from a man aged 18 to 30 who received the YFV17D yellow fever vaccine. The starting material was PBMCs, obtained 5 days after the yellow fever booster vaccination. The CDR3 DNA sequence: TGTGCCAGCAATCGGGGCACGACTAACTATGGCTACACCTTC. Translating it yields CASNRGTTNYGYTF.